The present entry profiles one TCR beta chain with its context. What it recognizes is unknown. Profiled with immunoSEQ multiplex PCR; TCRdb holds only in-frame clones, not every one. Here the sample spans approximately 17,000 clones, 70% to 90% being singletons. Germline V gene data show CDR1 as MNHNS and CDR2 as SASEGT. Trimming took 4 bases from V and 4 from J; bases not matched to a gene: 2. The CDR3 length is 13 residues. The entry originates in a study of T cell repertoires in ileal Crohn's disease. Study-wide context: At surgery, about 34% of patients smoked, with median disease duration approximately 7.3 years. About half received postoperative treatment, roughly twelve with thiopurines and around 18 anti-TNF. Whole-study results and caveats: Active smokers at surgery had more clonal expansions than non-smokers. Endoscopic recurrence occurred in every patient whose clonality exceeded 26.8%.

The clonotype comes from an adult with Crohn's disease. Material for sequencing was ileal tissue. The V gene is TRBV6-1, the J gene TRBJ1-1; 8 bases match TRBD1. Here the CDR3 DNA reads TGTGCCAGCAGTGGGACAGGGCTCACTGAAGCTTTCTTT. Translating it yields CASSGTGLTEAFF.